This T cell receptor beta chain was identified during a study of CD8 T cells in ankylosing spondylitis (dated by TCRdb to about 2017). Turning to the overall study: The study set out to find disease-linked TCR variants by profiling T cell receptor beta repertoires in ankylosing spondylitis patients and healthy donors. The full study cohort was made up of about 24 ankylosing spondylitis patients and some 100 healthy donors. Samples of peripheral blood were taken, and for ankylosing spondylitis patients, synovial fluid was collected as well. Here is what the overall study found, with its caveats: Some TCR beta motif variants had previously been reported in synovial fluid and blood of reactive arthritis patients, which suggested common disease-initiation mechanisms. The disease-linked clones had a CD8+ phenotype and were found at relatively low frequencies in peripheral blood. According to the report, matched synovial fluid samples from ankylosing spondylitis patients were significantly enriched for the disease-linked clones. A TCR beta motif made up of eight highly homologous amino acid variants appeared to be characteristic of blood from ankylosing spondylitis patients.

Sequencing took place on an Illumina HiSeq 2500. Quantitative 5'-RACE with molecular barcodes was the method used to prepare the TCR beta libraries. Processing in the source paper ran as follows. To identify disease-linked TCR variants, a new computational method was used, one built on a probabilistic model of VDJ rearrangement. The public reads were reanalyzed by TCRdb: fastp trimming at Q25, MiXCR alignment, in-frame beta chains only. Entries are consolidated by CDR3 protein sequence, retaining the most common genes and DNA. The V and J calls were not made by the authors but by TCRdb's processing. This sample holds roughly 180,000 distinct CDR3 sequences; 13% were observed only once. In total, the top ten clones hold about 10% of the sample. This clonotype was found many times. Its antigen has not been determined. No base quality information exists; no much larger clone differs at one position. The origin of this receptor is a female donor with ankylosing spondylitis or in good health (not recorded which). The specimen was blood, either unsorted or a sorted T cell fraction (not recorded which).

The CDR3 here reads CASSGQSEHQPQHF. Here is the DNA: TGTGCCAGCAGTGGACAGAGCGAACATCAGCCCCAGCATTTT. The sequence joins TRBV2 to TRBJ1-5; TRBD1 is perhaps the D gene, given 5 matching bases. From the cysteine through the phenylalanine, the CDR3 covers 14 amino acids. Kept here is only the CDR3 DNA, which spans 42 bases and is read in frame from base 1. V is shortened by 4 bases, J by 5 bases, and the region joining them spans 12 bases. CDR1 and CDR2 are read off the germline V gene as SNHLY and FYNNEI.